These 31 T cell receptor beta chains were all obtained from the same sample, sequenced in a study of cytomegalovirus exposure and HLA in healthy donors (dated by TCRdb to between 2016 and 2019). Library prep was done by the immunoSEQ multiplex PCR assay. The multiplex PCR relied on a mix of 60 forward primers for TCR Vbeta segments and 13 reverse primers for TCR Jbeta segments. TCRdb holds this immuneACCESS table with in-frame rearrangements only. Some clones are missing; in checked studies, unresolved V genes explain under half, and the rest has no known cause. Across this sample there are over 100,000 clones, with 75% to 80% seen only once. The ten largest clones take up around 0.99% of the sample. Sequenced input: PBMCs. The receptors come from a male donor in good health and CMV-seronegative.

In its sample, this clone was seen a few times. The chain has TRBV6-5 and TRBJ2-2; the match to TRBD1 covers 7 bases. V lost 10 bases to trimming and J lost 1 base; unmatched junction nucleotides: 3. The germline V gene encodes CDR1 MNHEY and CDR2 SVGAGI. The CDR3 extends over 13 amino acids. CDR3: CATRTGNTGELFF. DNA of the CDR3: TGTGCCACCCGGACAGGGAACACCGGGGAGCTGTTTTTT.

The CDR3 loop is CAWAIQGGDTEAFF. CDR3 bases: TGTGCCTGGGCGATCCAGGGCGGGGACACTGAAGCTTTCTTT. V usage is TRBV30 and J usage is TRBJ1-1, with a possible D match to TRBD1 (5 bases). Trimming shortened V by 5 bases and J by 3 bases, and 16 bases separated the two germline ends. Germline loops: CDR1 GTSNPN, CDR2 SVGIG (reference sequence). The CDR3 covers 14 residues.

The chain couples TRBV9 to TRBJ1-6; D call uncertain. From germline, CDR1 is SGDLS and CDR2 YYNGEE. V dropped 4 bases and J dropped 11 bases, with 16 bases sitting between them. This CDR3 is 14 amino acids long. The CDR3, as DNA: TGTGCCAGCAGCAAACGGGTTTCTACGGCACCCCTCCACTTT. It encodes CASSKRVSTAPLHF.

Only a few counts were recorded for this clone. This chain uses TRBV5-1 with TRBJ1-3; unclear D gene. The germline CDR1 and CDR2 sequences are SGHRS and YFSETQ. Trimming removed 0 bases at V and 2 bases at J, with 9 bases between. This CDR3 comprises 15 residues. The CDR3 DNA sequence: TGCGCCAGCAGCTTGGGAGTAGCCACTGGAAACACCATATATTTT. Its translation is CASSLGVATGNTIYF.

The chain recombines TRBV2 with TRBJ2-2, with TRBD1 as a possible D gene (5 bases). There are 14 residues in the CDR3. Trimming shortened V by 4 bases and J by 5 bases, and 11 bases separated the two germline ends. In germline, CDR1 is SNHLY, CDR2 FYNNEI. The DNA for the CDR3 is TGTGCCAGCAGTGCGACAGCTTTTACCGGGGAGCTGTTTTTT. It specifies CASSATAFTGELFF.

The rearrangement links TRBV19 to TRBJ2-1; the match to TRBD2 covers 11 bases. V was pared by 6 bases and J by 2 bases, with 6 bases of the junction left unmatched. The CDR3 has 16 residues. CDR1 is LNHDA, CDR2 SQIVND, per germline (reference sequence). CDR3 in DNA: TGTGCCAGTAGCCCCGGTAGCGGGGGGGCCTACAATGAGCAGTTCTTC. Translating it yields CASSPGSGGAYNEQFF. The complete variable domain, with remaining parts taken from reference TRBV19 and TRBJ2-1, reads DGGITQSPKYLFRKEGQNVTLSCEQNLNHDAMYWYRQDPGQGLRLIYYSQIVNDFQKGDIAEGYSVSREKKESFPLTVTSAQKNPTAFYLCASSPGSGGAYNEQFFGPGTRLTVL.

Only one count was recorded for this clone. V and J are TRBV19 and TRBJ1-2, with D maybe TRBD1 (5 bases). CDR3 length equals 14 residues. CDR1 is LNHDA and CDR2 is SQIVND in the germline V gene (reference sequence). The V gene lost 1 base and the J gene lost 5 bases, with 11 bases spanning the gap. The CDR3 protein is CASSIAGGQYGYTF. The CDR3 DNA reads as TGTGCCAGTAGTATAGCGGGGGGTCAATATGGCTACACCTTC.

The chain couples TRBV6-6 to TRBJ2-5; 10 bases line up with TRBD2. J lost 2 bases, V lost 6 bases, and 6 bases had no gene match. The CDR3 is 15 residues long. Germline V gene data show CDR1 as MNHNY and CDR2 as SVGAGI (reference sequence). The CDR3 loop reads CASSTLAGVQETQYF. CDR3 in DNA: TGTGCCAGCAGCACCCTAGCGGGGGTACAAGAGACCCAGTACTTC.

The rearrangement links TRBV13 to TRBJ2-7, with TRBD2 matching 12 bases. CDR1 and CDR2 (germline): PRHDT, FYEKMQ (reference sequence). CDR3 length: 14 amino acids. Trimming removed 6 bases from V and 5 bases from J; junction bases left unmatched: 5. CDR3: CASSPSGGAHEQYF. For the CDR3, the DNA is TGTGCCAGCAGTCCTAGCGGGGGGGCCCACGAGCAGTACTTC.

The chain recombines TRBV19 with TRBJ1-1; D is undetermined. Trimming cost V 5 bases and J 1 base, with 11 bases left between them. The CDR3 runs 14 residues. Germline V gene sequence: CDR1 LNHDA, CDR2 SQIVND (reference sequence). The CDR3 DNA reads TGTGCCAGTAGTCCCGATAGAAAGAACACTGAAGCTTTCTTT. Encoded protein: CASSPDRKNTEAFF.

The CDR3, as DNA: TGTGCCACCAAGACAGGGGGGAACACTGAAGCTTTCTTT. This codes for CATKTGGNTEAFF. The rearrangement uses TRBV6-1 and TRBJ1-1; 9 bases are shared with TRBD1. Germline V gene data show CDR1 as MNHNS and CDR2 as SASEGT. The V segment lost 10 bases and the J segment 1 base; nucleotides outside the gene matches: 4. CDR3 length: 13 residues.

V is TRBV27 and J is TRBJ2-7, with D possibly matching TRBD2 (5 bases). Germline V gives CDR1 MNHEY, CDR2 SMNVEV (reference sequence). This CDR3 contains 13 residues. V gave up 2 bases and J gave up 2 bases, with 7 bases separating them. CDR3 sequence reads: CASSLGGTYEQYF. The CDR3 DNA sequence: TGTGCCAGCAGTTTAGGAGGAACCTACGAGCAGTACTTC.

In DNA form, the CDR3 reads TGTGCCGAATTCTCCGGGACAGGGGACATGGGGAGGGGAGGAGATACGCAGTATTTT. Amino acids: CAEFSGTGDMGRGGDTQYF. This chain uses TRBV7-3 with TRBJ2-3; 10 bases match TRBD1. The CDR3 is 19 amino acids. The trim removed 11 bases at V and 5 bases at J, leaving 25 bases unmatched. CDR1 and CDR2 (germline): SGHTA, FQGTGA.

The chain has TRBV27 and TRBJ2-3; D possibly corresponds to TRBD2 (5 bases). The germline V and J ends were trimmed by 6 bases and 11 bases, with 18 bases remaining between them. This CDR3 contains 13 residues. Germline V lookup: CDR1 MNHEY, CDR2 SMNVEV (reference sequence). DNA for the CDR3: TGTGCCAGCAGCCCTGTGGCGGGTGTCGGGCAGTATTTT. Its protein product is CASSPVAGVGQYF.

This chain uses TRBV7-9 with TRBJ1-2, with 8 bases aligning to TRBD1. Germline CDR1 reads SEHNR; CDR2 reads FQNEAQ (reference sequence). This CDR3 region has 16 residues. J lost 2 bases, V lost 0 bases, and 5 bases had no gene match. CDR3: CASSLASQGANYGYTF. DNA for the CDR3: TGTGCCAGCAGCTTAGCATCCCAGGGGGCAAACTATGGCTACACCTTC.

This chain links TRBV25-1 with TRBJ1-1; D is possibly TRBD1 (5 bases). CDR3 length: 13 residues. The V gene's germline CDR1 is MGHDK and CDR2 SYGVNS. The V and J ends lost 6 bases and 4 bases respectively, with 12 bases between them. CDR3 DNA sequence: TGTGCCAGCAGGCAGGGATGGGGCACTGAAGCTTTCTTT. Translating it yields CASRQGWGTEAFF.

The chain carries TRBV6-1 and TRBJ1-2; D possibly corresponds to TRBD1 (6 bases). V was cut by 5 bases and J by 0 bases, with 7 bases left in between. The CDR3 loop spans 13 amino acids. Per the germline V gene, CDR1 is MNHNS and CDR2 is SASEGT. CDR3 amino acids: CASSWGPNYGYTF. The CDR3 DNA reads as TGTGCCAGCAGTTGGGGGCCTAACTATGGCTACACCTTC.

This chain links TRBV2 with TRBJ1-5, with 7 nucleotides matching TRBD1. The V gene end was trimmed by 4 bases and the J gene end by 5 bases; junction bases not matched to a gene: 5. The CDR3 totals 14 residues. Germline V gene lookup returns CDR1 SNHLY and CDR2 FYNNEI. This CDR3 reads CASSGGGGDQPQHF. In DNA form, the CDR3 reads TGTGCCAGCAGTGGAGGGGGCGGCGATCAGCCCCAGCATTTT.

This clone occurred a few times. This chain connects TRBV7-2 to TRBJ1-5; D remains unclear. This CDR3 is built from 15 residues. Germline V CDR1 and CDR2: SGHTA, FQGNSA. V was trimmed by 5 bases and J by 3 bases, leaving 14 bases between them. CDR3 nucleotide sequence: TGTGCCAGCAGCAGCGGCCTGACGAACAATCAGCCCCAGCATTTT. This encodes CASSSGLTNNQPQHF.

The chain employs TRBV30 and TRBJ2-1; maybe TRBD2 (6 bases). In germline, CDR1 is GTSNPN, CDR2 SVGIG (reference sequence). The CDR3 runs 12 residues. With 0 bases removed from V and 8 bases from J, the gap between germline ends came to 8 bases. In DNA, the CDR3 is TGTGCCTGGAGTGTACGGGACTATGAGCAGTTCTTC. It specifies CAWSVRDYEQFF.

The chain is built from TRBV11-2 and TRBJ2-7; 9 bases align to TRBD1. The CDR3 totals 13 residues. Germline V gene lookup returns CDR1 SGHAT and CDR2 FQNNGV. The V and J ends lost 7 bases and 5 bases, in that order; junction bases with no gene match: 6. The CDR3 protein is CASTDRGGNEQYF. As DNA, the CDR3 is TGTGCCAGCACGGACAGGGGAGGGAACGAGCAGTACTTC.

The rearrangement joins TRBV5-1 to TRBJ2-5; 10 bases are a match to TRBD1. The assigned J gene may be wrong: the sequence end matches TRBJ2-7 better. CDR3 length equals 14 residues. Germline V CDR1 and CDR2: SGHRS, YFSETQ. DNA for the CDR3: TGCGCCAGCAGCCGCGGACAGGGGGTGCACGAGCAGTACTTC. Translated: CASSRGQGVHEQYF.

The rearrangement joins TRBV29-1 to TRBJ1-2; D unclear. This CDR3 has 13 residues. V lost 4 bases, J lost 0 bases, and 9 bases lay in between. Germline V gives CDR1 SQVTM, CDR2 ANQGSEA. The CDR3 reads CSVAQFSNYGYTF. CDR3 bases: TGCAGCGTTGCACAGTTTTCTAACTATGGCTACACCTTC.

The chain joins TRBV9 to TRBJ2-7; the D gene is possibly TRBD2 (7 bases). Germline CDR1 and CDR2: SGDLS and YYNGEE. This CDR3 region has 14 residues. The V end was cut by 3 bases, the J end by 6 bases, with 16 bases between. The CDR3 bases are TGTGCCAGCAGCGATTCCCGGGGGGCCGGCGAGCAGTACTTC. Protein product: CASSDSRGAGEQYF.

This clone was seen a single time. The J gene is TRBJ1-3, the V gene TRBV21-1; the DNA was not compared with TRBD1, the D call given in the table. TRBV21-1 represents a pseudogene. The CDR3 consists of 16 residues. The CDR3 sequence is CASSKGSTGPGNTIYF. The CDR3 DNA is TGTGCCAGCAGCAAAGGCTCGACAGGGCCAGGAAACACCATATATTTT.

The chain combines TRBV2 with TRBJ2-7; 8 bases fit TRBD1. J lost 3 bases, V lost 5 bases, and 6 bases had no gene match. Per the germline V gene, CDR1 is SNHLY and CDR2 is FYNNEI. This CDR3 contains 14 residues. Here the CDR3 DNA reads TGTGCCAGCAGTCCCAGGGGGCCAGGCTACGAGCAGTACTTC. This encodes CASSPRGPGYEQYF.

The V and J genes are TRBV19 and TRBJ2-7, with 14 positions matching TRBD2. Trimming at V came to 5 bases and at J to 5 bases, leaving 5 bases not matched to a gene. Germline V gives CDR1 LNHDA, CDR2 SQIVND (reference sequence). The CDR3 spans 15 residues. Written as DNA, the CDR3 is TGTGCCAGTAGTCTGGGACTAGCGGGGGCTCACGAGCAGTACTTC. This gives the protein CASSLGLAGAHEQYF.

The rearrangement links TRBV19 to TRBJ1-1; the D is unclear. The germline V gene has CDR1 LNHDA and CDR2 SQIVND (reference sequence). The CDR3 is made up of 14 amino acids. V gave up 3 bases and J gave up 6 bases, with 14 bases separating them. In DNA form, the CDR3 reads TGTGCCAGTAGTATTGGAGGAACCGGACCTGAAGCTTTCTTT. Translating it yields CASSIGGTGPEAFF. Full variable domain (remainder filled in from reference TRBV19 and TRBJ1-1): DGGITQSPKYLFRKEGQNVTLSCEQNLNHDAMYWYRQDPGQGLRLIYYSQIVNDFQKGDIAEGYSVSREKKESFPLTVTSAQKNPTAFYLCASSIGGTGPEAFFGQGTRLTVV.

The CDR3 nucleotides read TGCGCCAGCAGTGAGTGGCCAGTCGGCGGGGGGTGGGAGACCCAGTACTTC. Translated: CASSEWPVGGGWETQYF. The chain has TRBV10-2 and TRBJ2-5, with 8 bases that match TRBD2. CDR1 and CDR2 (germline): WSHSY, SAAADI. This CDR3 has 17 amino acids. The V gene end was trimmed by 1 base and the J gene end by 5 bases; junction bases not matched to a gene: 12.

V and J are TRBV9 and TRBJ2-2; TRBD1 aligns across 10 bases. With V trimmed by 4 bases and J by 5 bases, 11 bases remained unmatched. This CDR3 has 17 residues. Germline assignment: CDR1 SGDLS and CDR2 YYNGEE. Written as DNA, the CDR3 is TGTGCCAGCAGCTTGGGGGGGGACAGGGGAGGAACCGGGGAGCTGTTTTTT. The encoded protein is CASSLGGDRGGTGELFF. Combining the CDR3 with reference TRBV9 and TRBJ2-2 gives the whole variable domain DSGVTQTPKHLITATGQRVTLRCSPRSGDLSVYWYQQSLDQGLQFLIQYYNGEERAKGNILERFSAQQFPDLHSELNLSSLELGDSALYFCASSLGGDRGGTGELFFGEGSRLTVL.

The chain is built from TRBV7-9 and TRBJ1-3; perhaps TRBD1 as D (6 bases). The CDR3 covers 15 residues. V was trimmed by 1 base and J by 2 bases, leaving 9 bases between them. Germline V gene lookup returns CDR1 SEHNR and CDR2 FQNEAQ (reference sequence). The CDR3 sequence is CASSLGTGPGNTIYF. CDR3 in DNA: TGTGCCAGCAGCTTAGGAACAGGGCCTGGAAACACCATATATTTT.